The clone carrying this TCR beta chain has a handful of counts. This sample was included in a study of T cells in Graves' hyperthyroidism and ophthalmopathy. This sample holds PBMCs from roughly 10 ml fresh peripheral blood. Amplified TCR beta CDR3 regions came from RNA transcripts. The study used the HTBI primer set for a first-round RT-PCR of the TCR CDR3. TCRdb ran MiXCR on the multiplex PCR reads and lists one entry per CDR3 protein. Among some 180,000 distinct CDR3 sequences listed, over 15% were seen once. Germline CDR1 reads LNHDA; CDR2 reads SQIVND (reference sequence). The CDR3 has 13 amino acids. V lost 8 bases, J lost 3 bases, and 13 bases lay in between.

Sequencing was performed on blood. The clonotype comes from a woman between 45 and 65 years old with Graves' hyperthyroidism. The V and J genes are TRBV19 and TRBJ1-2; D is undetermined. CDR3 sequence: CASSSSDYYGYTF. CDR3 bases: TGTGCCAGTTCTTCCTCGGACTACTATGGCTACACCTTC. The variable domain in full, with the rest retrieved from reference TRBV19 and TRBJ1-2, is DGGITQSPKYLFRKEGQNVTLSCEQNLNHDAMYWYRQDPGQGLRLIYYSQIVNDFQKGDIAEGYSVSREKKESFPLTVTSAQKNPTAFYLCASSSSDYYGYTFGSGTRLTVV.